The 23 T cell receptor beta chains in this list originate from one sample, sequenced in a study of blood T cell repertoires in COVID-19. Data came from immunoSEQ multiplex PCR; TCRdb stores just in-frame clones and leaves some out. This table holds 300,000 or so clones, roughly 87% found once. Sample: PBMCs or T cells enriched from blood (not recorded which). Receptors were obtained from a woman in her 30s who had recovered from COVID-19.

V is TRBV13 and J is TRBJ2-3; TRBD1 agrees at 9 bases. Germline V gene data show CDR1 as PRHDT and CDR2 as FYEKMQ (reference sequence). Trimming cost V 5 bases and J 3 bases; bases outside gene matches: 24. The CDR3 totals 21 residues. The CDR3 DNA reads as TGTGCCAGCAGCCAAAGACCGGGACAGGGAGGGATACTAGTGAAAACAGATACGCAGTATTTT. Encoded protein: CASSQRPGQGGILVKTDTQYF.

The rearrangement uses TRBV4-2 and TRBJ1-4; 8 nucleotides agree with TRBD1. J gave up 2 bases and V 1 base, and 6 bases lay outside the gene matches. The CDR3 sequence is 17 residues long. Germline V gene data show CDR1 as LGHNA and CDR2 as YNFKEQ. The CDR3 here is CASSQVQGAKTNEKLFF. The CDR3 DNA reads TGTGCCAGCAGCCAAGTCCAGGGGGCAAAGACTAATGAAAAACTGTTTTTT.

CDR3: CASSPQGQYVLGTEAFF. CDR3 DNA: TGTGCCAGCTCACCGCAGGGACAGTATGTTTTGGGCACTGAAGCTTTCTTT. This rearrangement joins TRBV18 to TRBJ1-1, with 7 bases identical to TRBD1. V was pared by 3 bases and J by 4 bases, with 14 bases of the junction left unmatched. The CDR3 loop spans 17 amino acids. The germline V gene encodes CDR1 KGHSH and CDR2 LQKENI.

The rearrangement joins TRBV19 to TRBJ1-1; TRBD1 aligns across 11 bases. V lost 6 bases to trimming and J lost 1 base; unmatched junction nucleotides: 7. Germline V CDR1 and CDR2: LNHDA, SQIVND (reference sequence). This CDR3 has 16 residues. Here the CDR3 reads CASRSGTGGSNTEAFF. In DNA, the CDR3 is TGTGCCAGTAGATCCGGGACAGGGGGTTCGAACACTGAAGCTTTCTTT. Looking up the rest from reference TRBV19 and TRBJ1-1 gives the full variable domain: DGGITQSPKYLFRKEGQNVTLSCEQNLNHDAMYWYRQDPGQGLRLIYYSQIVNDFQKGDIAEGYSVSREKKESFPLTVTSAQKNPTAFYLCASRSGTGGSNTEAFFGQGTRLTVV.

This chain links TRBV2 with TRBJ2-1, with TRBD2 matching over 7 bases. V dropped 6 bases and J dropped 7; count of bases not matched to a gene: 9. This CDR3 is 14 amino acids long. Germline-derived CDR1 and CDR2 are SNHLY and FYNNEI. The CDR3 bases are TGTGCCAGCAGGTCAGGCGGGGGAGCTAATGAGCAGTTCTTC. Translated: CASRSGGGANEQFF.

The rearrangement joins TRBV6-2 or TRBV6-3 to TRBJ1-5; D remains unclear. The CDR3 is made up of 13 amino acids. V shed 5 bases and J shed 6 bases, with 11 bases lying between them. Per the germline V gene, CDR1 is MNHEY and CDR2 is SVGEGT. The CDR3 loop reads CASSAWAGQPQHF. Here the CDR3 DNA reads TGTGCCAGCAGTGCGTGGGCAGGTCAGCCCCAGCATTTT.

The rearrangement joins TRBV6-2 or TRBV6-3 to TRBJ2-3; 10 nucleotides match TRBD1. With 3 bases clipped from V and 4 bases from J, the junction kept 13 bases outside the gene matches. The CDR3 is 18 residues long. From germline, CDR1 is MNHEY and CDR2 SVGEGT. The CDR3 nucleotides are TGTGCCAGCAGTTATCCATCACCGGGACAGGGGAGTTCAGATACGCAGTATTTT. The encoded protein is CASSYPSPGQGSSDTQYF.

V usage is TRBV6-5 and J usage is TRBJ2-5, with 11 bases identical to TRBD1. CDR1 is MNHEY, CDR2 SVGAGI, per germline. V dropped 6 bases and J dropped 7; count of bases not matched to a gene: 7. The length of the CDR3 is 14 residues. CDR3 region: CASRPDRGRGTQYF. As DNA, the CDR3 is TGTGCCAGCAGACCGGACAGGGGGCGCGGGACCCAGTACTTC.

This chain links TRBV18 with TRBJ2-3, with unresolved D. CDR3 size: 16 residues. Germline V CDR1 and CDR2: KGHSH, LQKENI. The V and J ends lost 2 bases and 1 base respectively, with 13 bases between them. The CDR3 protein is CASSPEIPRGTDTQYF. CDR3 sequence (DNA): TGTGCCAGCTCACCAGAGATACCACGGGGCACAGATACGCAGTATTTT. Full variable domain (missing parts from reference TRBV18 and TRBJ2-3): NAGVMQNPRHLVRRRGQEARLRCSPMKGHSHVYWYRQLPEEGLKFMVYLQKENIIDESGMPKERFSAEFPKEGPSILRIQQVVRGDSAAYFCASSPEIPRGTDTQYFGPGTRLTVL.

V gene TRBV6-5 combines with J gene TRBJ1-1; 10 bases agree with TRBD1. CDR3 length: 15 amino acids. V gave up 5 bases and J gave up 1 base; unmatched junction bases: 4. CDR1 and CDR2 from the germline V gene are MNHEY and SVGAGI. In DNA form, the CDR3 reads TGTGCCAGCAGTACGCGGACAGGGGGGAACACTGAAGCTTTCTTT. Amino acid sequence: CASSTRTGGNTEAFF.

The genes are TRBV6-1 and TRBJ2-5, with 8 bases matching TRBD1. The V segment lost 8 bases and the J segment 2 bases; nucleotides outside the gene matches: 7. CDR3 length equals 14 residues. Per germline, CDR1 MNHNS and CDR2 SASEGT. CDR3 DNA sequence: TGTGCCAGCGGGAGGACAGGGCCACAAGAGACCCAGTACTTC. This translates into CASGRTGPQETQYF.

CDR3 loop: CASSRSGGVIYNEQFF. The CDR3 bases are TGTGCCAGCAGCCGAAGCGGGGGGGTTATCTACAATGAGCAGTTCTTC. This chain uses TRBV9 with TRBJ2-1; 10 positions agree with TRBD2. V lost 4 bases to trimming and J lost 3 bases; unmatched junction nucleotides: 7. The CDR3 covers 16 residues. Germline CDR1 is SGDLS and CDR2 is YYNGEE.

The chain employs TRBV10-1 and TRBJ2-1, with 8 bases that match TRBD1. V trimming: 6 bases; J trimming: 9 bases; junction bases outside the gene matches: 13. Germline V gene sequence: CDR1 WNHNN, CDR2 SYGVQD (reference sequence). The CDR3 has 15 amino acids. CDR3 bases: TGCGCCAGCAGATCCGGGACAGGCCTCGGAACTGAGCAGTTCTTC. Its protein product is CASRSGTGLGTEQFF.

This clone was observed a few times. The chain links TRBV7-8 to TRBJ2-7; TRBD1 matches 9 bases. Germline CDR1 SGHVS, CDR2 FQNEAQ. Unmatched junction bases numbered 11, after V lost 1 base and J lost 4 bases. This CDR3 contains 17 residues. The CDR3 reads CASSLDRGDRANYEQYF. The CDR3 DNA reads TGTGCCAGCAGCTTAGATAGGGGGGACAGGGCAAATTACGAGCAGTACTTC.

This sequence joins TRBV4-1 and TRBJ2-1; 13 nucleotides line up with TRBD2. The J segment lost 1 base and the V segment lost 0 bases, leaving 3 bases of the junction unmatched. The germline gives CDR1 MGHRA, CDR2 YSYEKL. The CDR3 covers 18 residues. The CDR3 region is CASSQEGLAGASYNEQFF. The CDR3 DNA is TGCGCCAGCAGCCAAGAAGGACTAGCGGGGGCTTCCTACAATGAGCAGTTCTTC.

The rearrangement joins TRBV27 to TRBJ1-2; 9 bases are shared with TRBD1. In germline, CDR1 is MNHEY, CDR2 SMNVEV (reference sequence). The CDR3 extends over 14 amino acids. V was pared by 6 bases and J by 2 bases, with 4 bases of the junction left unmatched. The CDR3 protein is CASSLGQGNYGYTF. CDR3 in DNA: TGTGCCAGCAGCCTGGGACAGGGAAACTATGGCTACACCTTC.

J is TRBJ1-6 and V is TRBV5-6; TRBD1 matches 11 bases. Per the germline V gene, CDR1 is SGHDT and CDR2 is YYEEEE. The CDR3 has 15 residues. V shed 0 bases, J shed 9 bases, and the junction held 2 bases outside the gene matches. The CDR3 DNA reads TGTGCCAGCAGCTTGGGGGGGACAGGGGGTTCACCCCTCCACTTT. Protein product: CASSLGGTGGSPLHF.

V usage is TRBV7-2 and J usage is TRBJ2-7, with 9 bases that match TRBD2. CDR1 SGHTA and CDR2 FQGNSA come from the germline V gene. The CDR3 covers 15 residues. The trim removed 7 bases at V and 5 bases at J, leaving 12 bases unmatched. The CDR3 bases are TGTGCCAGCACCCCCGCGGGGGGGTATATCGACGAGCAGTACTTC. It translates to CASTPAGGYIDEQYF.

CDR3 nucleotide sequence: TGTGCCAGCAGCTCGGGACTAGCTAACACAGATACGCAGTATTTT. This gives the protein CASSSGLANTDTQYF. The rearrangement uses TRBV5-4 and TRBJ2-3, with 9 nucleotides matching TRBD2. CDR1 and CDR2 from the germline V gene are SGHNT and YYREEE (reference sequence). Losses at the gene ends were 3 bases for V and 2 bases for J; bases not matched to a gene: 4. The CDR3 is 15 residues long.

The genes are TRBV28 and TRBJ1-1, with D possibly matching TRBD1 (5 bases). This CDR3 has 13 residues. Germline CDR1 reads MDHEN; CDR2 reads SYDVKM. V was trimmed by 2 bases and J by 5 bases, leaving 9 bases between them. This chain's CDR3 is CASSLRGTTEAFF. The CDR3 DNA reads TGTGCCAGCAGTTTAAGGGGTACGACTGAAGCTTTCTTT.

This chain connects TRBV19 to TRBJ1-2, with TRBD1 identical over 10 bases. Per germline, CDR1 LNHDA and CDR2 SQIVND (reference sequence). Trimming cost V 7 bases and J 6 bases; bases outside gene matches: 8. The CDR3 sequence is 14 residues long. As DNA, the CDR3 is TGTGCCAGTACGGTGGACAGGGGGTACCATGGCTACACCTTC. It yields the protein CASTVDRGYHGYTF.

The chain employs TRBV6-5 and TRBJ2-4; D assignment may be TRBD1 or TRBD2 (6 bases each). The germline CDR1 and CDR2 sequences are MNHEY and SVGAGI. V lost 6 bases, J lost 11 bases, and 14 bases lay in between. The CDR3 runs to 12 residues. This CDR3 is CASSYGGQVQYF. Here the CDR3 DNA reads TGTGCCAGCAGCTACGGGGGCCAGGTTCAGTACTTC.

The chain links TRBV3-1 (or the pseudogene TRBV3-2) to TRBJ2-3; D gene unclear. Germline V gene lookup returns CDR1 LGHDT and CDR2 YNNKEL (reference sequence). Trimming pared 1 base from V and 6 bases from J, leaving 8 bases between. This CDR3 contains 13 residues. The CDR3 sequence: CASSQAPGDTQYF. The CDR3 bases are TGTGCCAGCAGCCAAGCTCCCGGGGATACGCAGTATTTT.